These 5 T cell receptor beta chains were all obtained from the same sample, sequenced in a study of blood T cell repertoires in COVID-19. TCRdb's table, derived via immunoSEQ multiplex PCR, lists solely in-frame clones and lacks some. This sample carries 150,000 to 200,000 clones, 90% of them seen once, and the ten largest clones take over 15%. Material: peripheral blood. The source is a man aged 55 to 70 with active or convalescent COVID-19.

The chain combines TRBV25-1 with TRBJ2-1, with a weak D call TRBD1 (5 bases). This CDR3 region has 17 residues. V gave up 4 bases and J gave up 1 base, with 17 bases separating them. The germline gives CDR1 MGHDK, CDR2 SYGVNS. CDR3 region: CASSVRQGRLSYNEQFF. For the CDR3, the DNA is TGTGCCAGCAGTGTGAGGCAGGGCCGGCTTTCCTACAATGAGCAGTTCTTC.

This clone was observed once. V and J are TRBV20-1 and TRBJ2-7; 7 positions match TRBD1. Germline V lookup: CDR1 DFQATT, CDR2 SNEGSKA (reference sequence). The CDR3 runs 15 residues. The V gene end was trimmed by 3 bases and the J gene end by 1 base; junction bases not matched to a gene: 9. CDR3 bases: TGCAGTGCTAGTCCGACAGGGTCTTTATCCTACGAGCAGTACTTC. This encodes CSASPTGSLSYEQYF.

This clone was picked up one time. The chain couples TRBV19 to TRBJ1-5; D might be TRBD1 (5 bases). V was pared by 4 bases and J by 11 bases, with 18 bases between. The CDR3 contains 14 residues. Per germline, CDR1 LNHDA and CDR2 SQIVND (reference sequence). CDR3 in amino acids: CASSSTGPRGTQHF. Here the CDR3 DNA reads TGTGCCAGTAGTAGCACCGGGCCGCGGGGGACCCAGCATTTT.

The table lists this clone with a few counts. V usage is TRBV6-1 and J usage is TRBJ1-1; D is ambiguous. The CDR3 loop spans 13 amino acids. In germline, CDR1 is MNHNS, CDR2 SASEGT. V lost 1 base, J lost 10 bases, and 13 bases lay in between. The CDR3 region has the DNA TGTGCCAGCAGTGAAGGTGGCCGGGTATCAGCTTTCTTT. Encoded protein: CASSEGGRVSAFF.

The rearrangement uses TRBV11-3 and TRBJ2-4, with TRBD2 matching over 11 bases. With V trimmed by 3 bases and J by 3 bases, 4 bases remained unmatched. The CDR3 totals 16 residues. Germline CDR1 is SGHNT and CDR2 is YENEEA. The chain's CDR3 is CASSLTSGADKNIQYF. For the CDR3, the DNA is TGTGCCAGCAGCTTGACTAGCGGGGCCGACAAAAACATTCAGTACTTC.